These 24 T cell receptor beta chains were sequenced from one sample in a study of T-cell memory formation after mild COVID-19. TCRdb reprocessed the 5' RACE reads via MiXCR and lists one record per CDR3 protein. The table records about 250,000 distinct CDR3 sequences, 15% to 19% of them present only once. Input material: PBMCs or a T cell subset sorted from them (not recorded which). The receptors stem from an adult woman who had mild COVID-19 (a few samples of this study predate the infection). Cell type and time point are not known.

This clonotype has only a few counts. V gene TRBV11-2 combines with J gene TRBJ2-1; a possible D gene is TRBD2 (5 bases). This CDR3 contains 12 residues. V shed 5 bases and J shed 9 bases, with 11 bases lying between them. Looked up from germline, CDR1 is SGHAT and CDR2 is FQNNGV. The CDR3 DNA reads TGTGCCAGCAGCCACGGGGTTACTGAGCAGTTCTTC. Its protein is CASSHGVTEQFF.

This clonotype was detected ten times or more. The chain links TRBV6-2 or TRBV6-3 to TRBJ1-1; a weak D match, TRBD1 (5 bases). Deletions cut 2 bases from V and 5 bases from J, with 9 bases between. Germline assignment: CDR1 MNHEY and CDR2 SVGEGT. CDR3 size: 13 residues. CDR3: CASSYEGRTEAFF. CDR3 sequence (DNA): TGTGCCAGCAGTTACGAGGGGAGGACTGAAGCTTTCTTT.

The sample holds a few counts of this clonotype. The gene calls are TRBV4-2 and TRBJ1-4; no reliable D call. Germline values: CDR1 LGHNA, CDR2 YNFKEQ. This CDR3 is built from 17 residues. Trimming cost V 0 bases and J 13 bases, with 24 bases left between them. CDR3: CASSQERSDPRSSRLFF. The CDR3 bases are TGTGCCAGCAGCCAAGAACGCAGCGACCCCCGGTCGAGTCGACTGTTTTTT.

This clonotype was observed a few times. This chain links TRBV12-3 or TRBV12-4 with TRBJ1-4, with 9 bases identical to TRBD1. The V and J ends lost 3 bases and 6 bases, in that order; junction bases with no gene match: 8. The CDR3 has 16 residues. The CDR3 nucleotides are TGTGCCAGCAGTTTCAACCGACAGGGGGGTCATGAAAAACTGTTTTTT. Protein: CASSFNRQGGHEKLFF.

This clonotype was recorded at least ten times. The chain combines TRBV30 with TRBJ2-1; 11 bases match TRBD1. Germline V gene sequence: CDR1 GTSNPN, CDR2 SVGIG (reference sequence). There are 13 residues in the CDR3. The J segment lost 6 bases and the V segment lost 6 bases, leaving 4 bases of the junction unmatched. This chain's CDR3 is CACPGTGGNEQFF. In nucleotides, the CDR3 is TGTGCCTGCCCCGGGACAGGGGGCAATGAGCAGTTCTTC. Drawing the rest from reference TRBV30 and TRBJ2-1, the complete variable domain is SQTIHQWPATLVQPVGSPLSLECTVEGTSNPNLYWYRQAAGRGLQLLFYSVGIGQISSEVPQNLSASRPQDRQFILSSKKLLLSDSGFYLCACPGTGGNEQFFGPGTRLTVL.

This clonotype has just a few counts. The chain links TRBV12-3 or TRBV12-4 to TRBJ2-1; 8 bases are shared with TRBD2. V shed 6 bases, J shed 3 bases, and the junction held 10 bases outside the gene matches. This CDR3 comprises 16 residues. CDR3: CASSRGGRGDYNEQFF. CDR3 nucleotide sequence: TGTGCCAGCAGCCGGGGGGGGCGCGGGGACTACAATGAGCAGTTCTTC.

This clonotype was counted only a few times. The CDR3 sequence: CASSRAGVGDTQYF. CDR3 coding DNA: TGTGCCAGCAGTCGAGCGGGGGTAGGAGATACGCAGTATTTT. This chain links TRBV28 with TRBJ2-3; 8 nucleotides line up with TRBD2. This CDR3 comprises 14 residues. V was pared by 5 bases and J by 5 bases, with 6 bases of the junction left unmatched. The V gene's germline CDR1 is MDHEN and CDR2 SYDVKM.

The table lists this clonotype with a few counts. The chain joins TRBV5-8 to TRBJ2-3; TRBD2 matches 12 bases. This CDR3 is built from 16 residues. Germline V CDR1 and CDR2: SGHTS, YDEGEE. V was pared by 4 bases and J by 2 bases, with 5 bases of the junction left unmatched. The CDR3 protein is CASSTGTSGFTDTQYF. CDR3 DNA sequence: TGTGCCAGCAGCACCGGGACTAGCGGGTTCACAGATACGCAGTATTTT.

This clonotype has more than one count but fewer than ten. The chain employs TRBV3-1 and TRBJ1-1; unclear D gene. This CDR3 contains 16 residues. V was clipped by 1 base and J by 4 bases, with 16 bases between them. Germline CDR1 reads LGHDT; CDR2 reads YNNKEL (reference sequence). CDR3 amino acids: CASSQGGSVGRTEAFF. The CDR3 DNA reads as TGTGCCAGCAGCCAAGGGGGTTCAGTAGGGCGCACTGAAGCTTTCTTT.

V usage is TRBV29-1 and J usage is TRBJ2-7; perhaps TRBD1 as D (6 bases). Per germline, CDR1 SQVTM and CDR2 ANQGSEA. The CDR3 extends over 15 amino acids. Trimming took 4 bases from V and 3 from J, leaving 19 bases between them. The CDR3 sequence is CSVVDRTVSLYEQYF. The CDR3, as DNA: TGCAGCGTTGTCGACAGGACCGTATCCCTCTACGAGCAGTACTTC.

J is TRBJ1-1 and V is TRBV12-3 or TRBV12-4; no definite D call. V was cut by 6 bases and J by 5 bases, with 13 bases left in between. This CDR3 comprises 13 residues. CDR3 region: CASRPIEWTEAFF. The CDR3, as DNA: TGTGCCAGCAGACCAATAGAATGGACTGAAGCTTTCTTT.

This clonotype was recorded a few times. CDR3 coding DNA: TGTGCCAGCAGTGGACAGGGAATCGGGGAGCTGTTTTTT. It translates to CASSGQGIGELFF. The V and J genes are TRBV2 and TRBJ2-2; 7 bases agree with TRBD1. The ends lost 4 bases at V and 7 bases at J; junction bases unmatched: 3. CDR1 and CDR2 (germline): SNHLY, FYNNEI. The CDR3 sequence is 13 residues long.

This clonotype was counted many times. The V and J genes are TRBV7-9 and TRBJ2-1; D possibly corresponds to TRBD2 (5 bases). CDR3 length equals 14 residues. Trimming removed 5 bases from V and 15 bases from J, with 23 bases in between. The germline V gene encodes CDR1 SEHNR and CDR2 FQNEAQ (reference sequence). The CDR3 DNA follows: TGTGCCAGCAGCCGCAGACATAGGACTTCACTCGGGTTCTTC. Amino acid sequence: CASSRRHRTSLGFF.

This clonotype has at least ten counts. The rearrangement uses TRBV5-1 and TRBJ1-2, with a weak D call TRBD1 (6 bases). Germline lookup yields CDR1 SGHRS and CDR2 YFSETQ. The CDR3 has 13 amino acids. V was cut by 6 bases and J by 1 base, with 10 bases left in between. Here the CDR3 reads CASTQGLNYGYTF. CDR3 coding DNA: TGCGCCAGCACGCAGGGGCTTAACTATGGCTACACCTTC.

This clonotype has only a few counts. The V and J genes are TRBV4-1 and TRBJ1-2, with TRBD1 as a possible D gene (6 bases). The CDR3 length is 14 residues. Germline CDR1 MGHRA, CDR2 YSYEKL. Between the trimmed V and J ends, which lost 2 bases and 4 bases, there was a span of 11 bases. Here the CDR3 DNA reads TGCGCCAGCAGCCAATTTACAGGGCGCTATGGCTACACCTTC. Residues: CASSQFTGRYGYTF.

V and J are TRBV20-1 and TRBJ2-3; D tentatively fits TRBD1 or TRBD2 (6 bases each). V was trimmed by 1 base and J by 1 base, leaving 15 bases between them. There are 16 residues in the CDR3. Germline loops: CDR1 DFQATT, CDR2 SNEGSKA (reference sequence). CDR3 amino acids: CSARAGGKRRTDTQYF. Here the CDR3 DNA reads TGCAGTGCTAGAGCCGGGGGCAAACGTCGCACAGATACGCAGTATTTT.

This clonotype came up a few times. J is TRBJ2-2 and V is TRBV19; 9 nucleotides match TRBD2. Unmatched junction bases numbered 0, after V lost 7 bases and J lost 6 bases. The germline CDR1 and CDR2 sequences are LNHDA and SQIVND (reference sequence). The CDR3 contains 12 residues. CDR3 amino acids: CASKREAGELFF. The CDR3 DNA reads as TGTGCCAGTAAGCGGGAGGCCGGGGAGCTGTTTTTT.

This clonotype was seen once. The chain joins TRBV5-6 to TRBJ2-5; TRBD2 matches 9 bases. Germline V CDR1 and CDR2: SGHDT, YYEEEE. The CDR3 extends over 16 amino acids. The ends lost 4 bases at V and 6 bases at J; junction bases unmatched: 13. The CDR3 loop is CASSVSRGGGAQTQYF. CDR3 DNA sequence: TGTGCCAGCAGCGTGTCCCGCGGGGGGGGCGCACAGACCCAGTACTTC. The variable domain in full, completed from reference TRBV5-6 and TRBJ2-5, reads DAGVTQSPTHLIKTRGQQVTLRCSPKSGHDTVSWYQQALGQGPQFIFQYYEEEERQRGNFPDRFSGHQFPNYSSELNVNALLLGDSALYLCASSVSRGGGAQTQYFGPGTRLLVL.

The CDR3 loop is CATSQGGSYNEQFF. For the CDR3, the DNA is TGTGCCACCTCACAGGGCGGCTCCTACAATGAGCAGTTCTTC. The chain carries TRBV27 and TRBJ2-1; D possibly corresponds to TRBD1 (6 bases). Per germline, CDR1 MNHEY and CDR2 SMNVEV (reference sequence). The V and J ends lost 10 bases and 0 bases respectively, with 13 bases between them. The CDR3 spans 14 residues.

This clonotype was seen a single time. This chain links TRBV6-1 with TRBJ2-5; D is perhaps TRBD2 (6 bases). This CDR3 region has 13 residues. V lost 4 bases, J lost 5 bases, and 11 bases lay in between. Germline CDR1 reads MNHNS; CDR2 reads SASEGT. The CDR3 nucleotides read TGTGCCAGCAGTGCGAACGGGGGTGAGACCCAGTACTTC. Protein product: CASSANGGETQYF.

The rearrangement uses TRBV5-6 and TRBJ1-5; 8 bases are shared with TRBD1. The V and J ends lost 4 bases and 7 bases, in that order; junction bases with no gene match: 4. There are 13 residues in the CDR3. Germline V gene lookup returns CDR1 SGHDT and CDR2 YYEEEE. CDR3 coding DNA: TGTGCCAGCAGCCGGGACAGGAGGCAGCCCCAGCATTTT. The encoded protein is CASSRDRRQPQHF.

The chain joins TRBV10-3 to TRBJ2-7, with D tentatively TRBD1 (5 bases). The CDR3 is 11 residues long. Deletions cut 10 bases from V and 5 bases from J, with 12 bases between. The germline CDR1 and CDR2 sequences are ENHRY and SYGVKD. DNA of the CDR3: TGTGCCACGGTCAGGGCGGACGAGCAGTACTTC. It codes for CATVRADEQYF.

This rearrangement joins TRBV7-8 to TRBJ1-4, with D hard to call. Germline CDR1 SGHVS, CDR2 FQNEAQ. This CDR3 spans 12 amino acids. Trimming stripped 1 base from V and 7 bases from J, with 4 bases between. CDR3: CASSLVGEKLFF. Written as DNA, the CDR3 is TGTGCCAGCAGCTTAGTTGGTGAAAAACTGTTTTTT. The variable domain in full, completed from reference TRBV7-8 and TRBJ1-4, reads GAGVSQSPRYKVAKRGQDVALRCDPISGHVSLFWYQQALGQGPEFLTYFQNEAQLDKSGLPSDRFFAERPEGSVSTLKIQRTQQEDSAVYLCASSLVGEKLFFGSGTQLSVL.

CDR3: CAISASGNEQYF. In nucleotides, the CDR3 is TGTGCCATCAGTGCCAGCGGGAACGAGCAGTACTTC. The gene calls are TRBV10-3 and TRBJ2-7; 7 nucleotides line up with TRBD2. Germline V gives CDR1 ENHRY, CDR2 SYGVKD. With 4 bases clipped from V and 5 bases from J, the junction kept 2 bases outside the gene matches. The CDR3 sequence is 12 residues long.